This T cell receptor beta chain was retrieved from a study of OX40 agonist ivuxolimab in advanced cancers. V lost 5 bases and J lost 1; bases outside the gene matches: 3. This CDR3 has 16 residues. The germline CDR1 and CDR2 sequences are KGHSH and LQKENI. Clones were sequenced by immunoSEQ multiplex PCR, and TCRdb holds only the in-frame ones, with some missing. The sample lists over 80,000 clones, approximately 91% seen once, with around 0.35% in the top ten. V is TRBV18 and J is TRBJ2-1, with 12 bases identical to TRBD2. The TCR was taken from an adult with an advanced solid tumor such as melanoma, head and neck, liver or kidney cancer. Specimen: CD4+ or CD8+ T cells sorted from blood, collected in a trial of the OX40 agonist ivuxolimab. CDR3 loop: CASSSGLAGSYNEQFF. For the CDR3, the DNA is TGTGCCAGCTCATCGGGACTAGCGGGTTCCTACAATGAGCAGTTCTTC.